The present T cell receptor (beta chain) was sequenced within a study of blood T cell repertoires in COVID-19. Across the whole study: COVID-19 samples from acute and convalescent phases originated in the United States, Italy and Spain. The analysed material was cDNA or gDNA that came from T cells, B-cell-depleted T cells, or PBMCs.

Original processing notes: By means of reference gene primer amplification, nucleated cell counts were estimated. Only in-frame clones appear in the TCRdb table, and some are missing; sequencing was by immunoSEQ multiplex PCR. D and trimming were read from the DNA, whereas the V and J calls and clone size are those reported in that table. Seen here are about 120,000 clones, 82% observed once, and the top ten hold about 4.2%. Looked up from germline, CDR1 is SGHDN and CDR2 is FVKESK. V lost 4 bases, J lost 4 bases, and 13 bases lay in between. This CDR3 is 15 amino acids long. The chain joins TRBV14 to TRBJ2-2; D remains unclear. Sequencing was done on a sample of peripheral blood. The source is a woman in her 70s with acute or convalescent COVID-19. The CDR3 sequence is CASSPQQIPTGELFF. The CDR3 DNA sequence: TGTGCCAGCAGCCCACAACAAATCCCCACCGGGGAGCTGTTTTTT.